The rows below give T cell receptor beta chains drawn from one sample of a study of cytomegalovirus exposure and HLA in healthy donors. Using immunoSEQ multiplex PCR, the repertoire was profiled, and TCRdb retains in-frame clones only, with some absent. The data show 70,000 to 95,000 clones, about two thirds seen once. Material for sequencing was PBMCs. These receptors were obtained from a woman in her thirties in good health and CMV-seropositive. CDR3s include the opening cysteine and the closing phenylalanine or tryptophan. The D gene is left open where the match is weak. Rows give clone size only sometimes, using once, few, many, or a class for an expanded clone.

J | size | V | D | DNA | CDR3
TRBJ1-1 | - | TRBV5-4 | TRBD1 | TGTGCCAGCAGCTTGGTGTTCGGGACAGGTAACACTGAAGCTTTCTTT | CASSLVFGTGNTEAFF
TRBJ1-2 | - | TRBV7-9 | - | TGTGCCAGCAGCTTAGCATACGGGGTGAAGGGCTACACCTTC | CASSLAYGVKGYTF
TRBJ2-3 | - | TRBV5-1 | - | TGCGCCAGCAGCTTGGATGGCTCCGGCACAGATACGCAGTATTTT | CASSLDGSGTDTQYF
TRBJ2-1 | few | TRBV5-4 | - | TGTGCCAGCAGCTTAAAATACCAGGGGGGCAATGAGCAGTTCTTC | CASSLKYQGGNEQFF
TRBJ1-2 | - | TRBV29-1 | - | TGCAGCGTCCCCGTGGGTGAATACTATGGCTACCCCTTC | CSVPVGEYYGYPF
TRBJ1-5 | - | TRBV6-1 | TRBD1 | TGTGCCACACGATTGACAGGGAGCAATCAGCCCCAGCATTTT | CATRLTGSNQPQHF
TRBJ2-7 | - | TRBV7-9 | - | TGTGCCAGCAGCTTGGGCAGGGGTTACGAGCAGTACTTC | CASSLGRGYEQYF
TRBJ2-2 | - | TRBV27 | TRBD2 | TGTGCCAGCAGTTTACCACCAAGCGGGGGGCCCACCGGGGAGCTGTTTTTT | CASSLPPSGGPTGELFF
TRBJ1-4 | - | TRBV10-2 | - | TGCGCCAGCAGTGAGTTGGGAGGGATCGAACTGTTTTTT | CASSELGGIELFF
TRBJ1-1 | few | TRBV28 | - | TGTGCCAGCAGTTTATTGTGGGGGGAGGGCGAGATTGAAGCTTTCTTT | CASSLLWGEGEIEAFF
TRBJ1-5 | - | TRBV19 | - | TGTGCCAGTAGTATAGTGGGGACTTATAGCAATCAGCCCCAGCATTTT | CASSIVGTYSNQPQHF
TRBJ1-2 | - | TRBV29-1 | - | TGCAGCGTTGAACAGAACTATGGCTACACCTTC | CSVEQNYGYTF
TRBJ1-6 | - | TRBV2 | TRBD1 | TGTGCCAGCAGGGGGGGACAGGGACAAAATTCACCCCTCCACTTT | CASRGGQGQNSPLHF
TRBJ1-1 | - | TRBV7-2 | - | TGTGCCAGCAGCTTAGGAATGATGTCAGGCGAAGCTTTCTTT | CASSLGMMSGEAFF
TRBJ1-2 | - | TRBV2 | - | TGTGCCAGCAGAGTCGGGGGGGCTGATTGGCATGGCTACACCTTC | CASRVGGADWHGYTF
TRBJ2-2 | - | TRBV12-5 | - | TGTGCTAGTGTCGAGGGGGGGGGTTTTGCCGGGGAGCTGTTTTTT | CASVEGGGFAGELFF
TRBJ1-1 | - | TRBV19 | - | TGTGCCAGTAGTATGGGTGGGCGGGGGATGAACACTGAAGCTTTCTTT | CASSMGGRGMNTEAFF
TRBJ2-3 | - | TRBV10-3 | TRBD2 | TGTGCCATCAGTGAACCAGCGGGGGGGCCAGATACGCAGTATTTT | CAISEPAGGPDTQYF
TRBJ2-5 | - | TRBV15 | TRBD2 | TGTGCCACCAGCAGAGTCCTCCTGAGCGGGGGTAACCAAGAGACCCAGTACTTC | CATSRVLLSGGNQETQYF
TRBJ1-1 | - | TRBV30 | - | TGTGCCTGGGCCAGACAGCGGAACACTGAAGCTTTCTTT | CAWARQRNTEAFF
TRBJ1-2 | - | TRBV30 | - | TGTGCCTGGAGTAGAGGAAATTTTCGGTATGGCTACACCTTC | CAWSRGNFRYGYTF
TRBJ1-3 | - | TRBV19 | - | TGTGCCAGTAGTATTGAGGACAACTCTGGAAACACCATATATTTT | CASSIEDNSGNTIYF
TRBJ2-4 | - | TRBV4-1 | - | TGCGCCAGCAGCCCCGCGAGGCTGGGAAACATTCAGTACTTC | CASSPARLGNIQYF
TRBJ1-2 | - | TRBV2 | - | TGTGCCAGCAGTGAATTGGGAGATAGAGGCTACACCTTC | CASSELGDRGYTF
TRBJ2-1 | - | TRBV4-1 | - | TGCGCCAGCAGCCAAGATCCTGAGCCACTCCCCAATGAGCAGTTCTTC | CASSQDPEPLPNEQFF
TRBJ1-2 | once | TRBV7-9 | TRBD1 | TGTTCCAGCAGCTTCTTCGACAGGGACTATGGCTACACCTTC | CSSSFFDRDYGYTF
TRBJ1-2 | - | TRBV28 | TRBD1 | TGTGCCAGCAGTTCTCACCGGGCAGGGGGCAGGCTGTATGGCTACACCTTC | CASSSHRAGGRLYGYTF
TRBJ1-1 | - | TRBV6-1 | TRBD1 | TGTGCCAGCAACCAGGACAGGGCCACTGAAGCTTTCTTT | CASNQDRATEAFF
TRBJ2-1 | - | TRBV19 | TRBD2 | TGTGCCAGTAGTATCGGCGGGGGCTACAATGAGCAGTTCTTC | CASSIGGGYNEQFF
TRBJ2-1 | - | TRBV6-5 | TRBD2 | TGTGCCAGCAGACCACTAGCGGGGGGGAATGAGCAGTTCTTC | CASRPLAGGNEQFF
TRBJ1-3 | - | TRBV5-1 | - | TGCGCCAGCAGCCTGGAGGGACACGGGGCAGAAGTGTTT | CASSLEGHGAEVF
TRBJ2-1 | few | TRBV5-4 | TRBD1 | TGTGCCAGCAGCTACCGGGACAGGGCCTACAATGAGCAGTTCTTC | CASSYRDRAYNEQFF
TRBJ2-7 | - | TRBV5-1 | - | TGCGCCAGCAGCTTGGTAGTGAGTCCCTACGAGCAGTACTTC | CASSLVVSPYEQYF
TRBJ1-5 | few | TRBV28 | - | TGTGCCAGCGGGGGGGGGCATCGGCAGCCCCAGCATTTT | CASGGGHRQPQHF
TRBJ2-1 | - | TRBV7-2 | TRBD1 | TGTGCCAGCAGCCCGAGGACAGGGACGGCGAATGAGCAGTTCTTC | CASSPRTGTANEQFF
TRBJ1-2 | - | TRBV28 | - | TGTGCCAGCAGTTTAGCCAGGGGCTACACCTTC | CASSLARGYTF
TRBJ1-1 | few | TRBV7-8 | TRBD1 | TGTGCCAGCAGCACCCGGACAGGACAGAACACTGAAGCTTTCTTT | CASSTRTGQNTEAFF
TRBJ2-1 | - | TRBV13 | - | TGTGCCAGCAGCTTAGGCCTTGGGGACTGGAGAAATGAGCAGTTCTTC | CASSLGLGDWRNEQFF
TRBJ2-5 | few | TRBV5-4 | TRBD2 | TGTGCCAGCACCCTTAGCGGGGGGGCTGAGACCCAGTACTTC | CASTLSGGAETQYF
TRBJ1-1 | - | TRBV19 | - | TGTGCCAGTCTCCCCCCAGCAGGGAGGAAAACTGAAGCTTTCTTT | CASLPPAGRKTEAFF
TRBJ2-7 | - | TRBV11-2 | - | TGTGCCAACCCACACGCACGCTCCTACGAGCAGTACTTC | CANPHARSYEQYF
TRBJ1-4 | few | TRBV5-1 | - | TGCGCCAGCAGCTTTACGGGGGCAACTAATGAAAAACTGTTTTTT | CASSFTGATNEKLFF
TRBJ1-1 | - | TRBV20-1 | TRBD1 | TGCAGTGCGCTACAGGGGGCAGCAGCTTTCTTT | CSALQGAAAFF
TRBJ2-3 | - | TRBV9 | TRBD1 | TGTGCCAGCAGCGCCGGGACAGCTCCTAGCACAGATACGCAGTATTTT | CASSAGTAPSTDTQYF
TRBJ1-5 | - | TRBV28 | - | TGTGCTACCCTCGGACAGCCCCGGAATCAGCCCCAGCATTTT | CATLGQPRNQPQHF
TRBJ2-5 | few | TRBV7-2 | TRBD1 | TGTGCCAGCAGCCGAGGACAGGGGGAGGCGACCCAGTACTTC | CASSRGQGEATQYF
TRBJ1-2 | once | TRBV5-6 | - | TGTGCCTCAGCCTCGGGGGGGGGCTCTAGCTATGGCTACACCTTC | CASASGGGSSYGYTF
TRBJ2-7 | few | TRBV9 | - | TGTGCCAGCAGCCCCCGAGTGCCCTCCTACGAGCAGTACTTC | CASSPRVPSYEQYF
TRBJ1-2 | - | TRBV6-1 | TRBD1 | TGTGCCAGCAGTGGGGACAGCCCTTATGGCTACACCTTC | CASSGDSPYGYTF
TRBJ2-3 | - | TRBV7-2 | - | TGTGCCAGCAGCTACAGGTTGGCGCAGTATTTT | CASSYRLAQYF
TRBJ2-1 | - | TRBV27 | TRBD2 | TGTGCCACCCTTAGCGGGGGCCGCTACTACAATGAGCAGTTCTTC | CATLSGGRYYNEQFF
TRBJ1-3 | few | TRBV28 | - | TGTGCCAGCAGTGCCGACAGCGGGGTTAGGAACACCATATATTTT | CASSADSGVRNTIYF
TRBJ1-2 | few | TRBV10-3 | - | TGTGCCATCAGTGATCCGGGAAGATCAGACTATGGCTACACCTTC | CAISDPGRSDYGYTF
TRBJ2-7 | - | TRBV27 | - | TGTGCCAGCAGTTTAAGGATTTCCGGGACATCAGCCTCGGAGCAGTACTTC | CASSLRISGTSASEQYF
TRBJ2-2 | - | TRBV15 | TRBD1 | TGTGCCACCAGACCTGAGGGGACAGTAACCGGGGAGCTGTTTTTT | CATRPEGTVTGELFF
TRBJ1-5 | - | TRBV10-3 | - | TGTGCCATCAGTGACGTATCCAATCAGCCCCAGCATTTT | CAISDVSNQPQHF
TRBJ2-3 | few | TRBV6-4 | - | TGTGCCAGCAGTGATAGCGGTAGCACAGATACGCAGTATTTT | CASSDSGSTDTQYF
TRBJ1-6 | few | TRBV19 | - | TGTGCCAGTAGTTCGCAGGGCGTGAGTTCACCCCTCCACTTT | CASSSQGVSSPLHF